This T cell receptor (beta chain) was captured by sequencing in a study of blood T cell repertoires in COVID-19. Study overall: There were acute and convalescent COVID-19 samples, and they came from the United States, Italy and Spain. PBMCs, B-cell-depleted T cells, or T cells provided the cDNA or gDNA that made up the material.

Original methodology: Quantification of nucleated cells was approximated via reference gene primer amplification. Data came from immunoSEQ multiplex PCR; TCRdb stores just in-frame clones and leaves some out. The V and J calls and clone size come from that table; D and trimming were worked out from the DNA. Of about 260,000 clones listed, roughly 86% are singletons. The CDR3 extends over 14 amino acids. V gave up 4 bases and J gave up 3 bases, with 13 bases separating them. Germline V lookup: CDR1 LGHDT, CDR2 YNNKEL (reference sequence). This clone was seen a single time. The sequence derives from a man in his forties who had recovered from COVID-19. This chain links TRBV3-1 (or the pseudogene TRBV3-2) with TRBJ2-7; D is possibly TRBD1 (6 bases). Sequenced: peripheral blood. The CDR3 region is CASSPQGGYYEQYF. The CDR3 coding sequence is TGTGCCAGCAGCCCACAGGGCGGATACTACGAGCAGTACTTC.